This passage covers 30 T cell receptor beta chains from one sample sequenced in a study of Graves' ophthalmopathy and Graves' hyperthyroidism. Amplified material comprised TCR beta CDR3 regions derived from RNA transcripts. HTBI-primed RT-PCR formed the first round, and a multiplex PCR formed the second. Via MiXCR, TCRdb re-called the multiplex PCR reads, giving one row per CDR3 protein. Of roughly 400,000 distinct CDR3 sequences listed, about a sixth were seen once; the top ten hold around 1.5%. The sample was peripheral blood. The receptors here all came from a woman aged 18 to 35 with Graves' ophthalmopathy.

This clonotype showed up many times. The V and J genes are TRBV6-2 or TRBV6-3 and TRBJ1-5, with a weak D call TRBD1 (5 bases). The CDR3 runs 15 residues. CDR1 MNHEY and CDR2 SVGEGT come from the germline V gene. The V and J ends lost 2 bases and 9 bases respectively, with 17 bases between them. The CDR3 spells CASSYDGAVSGPQHF. Here the CDR3 DNA reads TGTGCCAGCAGTTACGACGGGGCAGTCTCCGGGCCCCAGCATTTT.

At least ten counts were recorded for this clonotype. This chain uses TRBV20-1 with TRBJ2-5; D unresolved. CDR1 and CDR2 (germline): DFQATT, SNEGSKA (reference sequence). CDR3 length: 14 amino acids. V dropped 6 bases and J dropped 2 bases, with 16 bases sitting between them. Written as DNA, the CDR3 is TGCAGTGCCAGTCCTCCCGGAGCTCAAGAGACCCAGTACTTC. The encoded protein is CSASPPGAQETQYF.

Many counts were recorded for this clonotype. The V and J genes are TRBV6-4 and TRBJ1-2, with 7 bases identical to TRBD1. The V gene end was trimmed by 2 bases and the J gene end by 5 bases; junction bases not matched to a gene: 14. CDR3 size: 17 residues. CDR1 and CDR2 (germline): MRHNA, SNTAGT. The chain's CDR3 is CASSDLPVRGGRYGYTF. The CDR3 DNA reads as TGTGCCAGCAGTGACCTCCCTGTGAGAGGGGGCAGATATGGCTACACCTTC.

Many counts were recorded for this clonotype. The V gene is TRBV29-1, the J gene TRBJ1-5; 7 nucleotides align to TRBD1. This CDR3 comprises 14 residues. The V and J ends lost 6 bases and 5 bases, in that order; junction bases with no gene match: 10. Per the germline V gene, CDR1 is SQVTM and CDR2 is ANQGSEA. The CDR3 nucleotides read TGCAGCGTGAGAGGGGGCTCGGACCATCAGCCCCAGCATTTT. It is translated as CSVRGGSDHQPQHF.

This clonotype was counted ten times or more. The chain is built from TRBV7-3 and TRBJ2-5, with 9 bases matching TRBD2. This CDR3 has 15 residues. After removal of 3 bases from V and 5 bases from J, the junction contained 7 bases not matched to a gene. Germline V CDR1 and CDR2: SGHTA, FQGTGA. CDR3 region: CASSFLAGELETQYF. The CDR3 nucleotides read TGTGCCAGCAGCTTCTTAGCGGGAGAGTTGGAGACCCAGTACTTC.

This clonotype was counted ten times or more. The chain joins TRBV12-3 or TRBV12-4 to TRBJ1-1; D not certain. V dropped 0 bases and J dropped 11 bases, with 13 bases sitting between them. This CDR3 has 13 amino acids. This CDR3 reads CASSLAPNGRAFF. CDR3 DNA sequence: TGTGCCAGCAGTTTAGCGCCCAATGGCAGGGCTTTCTTT.

This clonotype was observed many times. V gene TRBV12-3 or TRBV12-4 combines with J gene TRBJ1-5; D unresolved. Trimming left V 6 bases short and J 0 bases short, with 9 bases between. This CDR3 is built from 14 residues. The CDR3 nucleotides are TGTGCCAGCAGGAGGACGTATAGCAATCAGCCCCAGCATTTT. Translating gives CASRRTYSNQPQHF.

This clonotype has just a few counts. The rearrangement uses TRBV7-2 and TRBJ2-5; D is ambiguous. From germline, CDR1 is SGHTA and CDR2 FQGNSA. The V end was cut by 3 bases, the J end by 1 base, with 12 bases between. The CDR3 is 15 residues long. CDR3 coding DNA: TGTGCCAGCAGCTTGCCCTGGGGTGGCCAAGAGACCCAGTACTTC. The encoded protein is CASSLPWGGQETQYF.

In this sample, this clonotype turned up many times. The rearrangement joins TRBV28 to TRBJ2-5; 11 nucleotides line up with TRBD2. CDR3 length: 16 amino acids. The V segment lost 5 bases and the J segment 5 bases; nucleotides outside the gene matches: 10. Germline values: CDR1 MDHEN, CDR2 SYDVKM. This CDR3 reads CASSGLATSGGETQYF. The DNA for the CDR3 is TGTGCCAGCAGTGGCTTGGCTACTAGCGGGGGTGAGACCCAGTACTTC.

This clonotype was recorded at least ten times. The rearrangement joins TRBV12-3 or TRBV12-4 to TRBJ1-6; D may be TRBD1 (5 bases). The V end was cut by 7 bases, the J end by 11 bases, with 24 bases between. The CDR3 totals 16 residues. For the CDR3, the DNA is TGTGCCAGCAAACTAAGGGGCGGGGCAGGGAGTACACCCCTCCACTTT. Protein: CASKLRGGAGSTPLHF.

The table lists this clonotype with many counts. The J gene is TRBJ2-7, the V gene TRBV19; D is perhaps TRBD1 or TRBD2 (6 bases each). CDR3 length: 14 amino acids. V was shortened by 3 bases and J by 1 base, with 10 bases between the two germline ends. Per germline, CDR1 LNHDA and CDR2 SQIVND (reference sequence). As DNA, the CDR3 is TGTGCCAGTAGTATGGGGGGCACGTCCTACGAGCAGTACTTC. This codes for CASSMGGTSYEQYF. Drawing the rest from reference TRBV19 and TRBJ2-7, the complete variable domain is DGGITQSPKYLFRKEGQNVTLSCEQNLNHDAMYWYRQDPGQGLRLIYYSQIVNDFQKGDIAEGYSVSREKKESFPLTVTSAQKNPTAFYLCASSMGGTSYEQYFGPGTRLTVT.

There are many counts of this clonotype. This chain uses TRBV6-1 with TRBJ1-2; 7 nucleotides match TRBD1. CDR1 is MNHNS, CDR2 SASEGT, per germline. Trimming removed 6 bases from V and 8 bases from J; junction bases left unmatched: 12. The CDR3 runs 14 residues. As DNA, the CDR3 is TGTGCCAGCAGACCGGGACAGAGGGTTGAAGGCTACACCTTC. It is translated as CASRPGQRVEGYTF.

V gene TRBV3-1 combines with J gene TRBJ2-2, with D possibly TRBD2 on 9 matching bases. This CDR3 comprises 19 residues. The germline CDR1 and CDR2 sequences are LGHDT and YNNKEL (reference sequence). V lost 6 bases, J lost 2 bases, and 25 bases lay in between. Here the CDR3 reads CASRPDRGGSGGNTGELFF. DNA of the CDR3: TGTGCCAGCAGACCAGACAGGGGCGGTAGCGGGGGAAACACCGGGGAGCTGTTTTTT.

At least ten counts were recorded for this clonotype. The chain combines TRBV30 with TRBJ1-1, with TRBD1 matching 7 bases. Looked up from germline, CDR1 is GTSNPN and CDR2 is SVGIG (reference sequence). V shed 4 bases, J shed 3 bases, and the junction held 8 bases outside the gene matches. The CDR3 spans 14 residues. The CDR3 region is CAWKQGRGDTEAFF. CDR3 in DNA: TGTGCCTGGAAACAGGGGCGCGGCGACACTGAAGCTTTCTTT.

The genes are TRBV24-1 and TRBJ2-2, with D unclear. V was pared by 0 bases and J by 7 bases, with 11 bases between. The CDR3 contains 15 residues. Germline lookup yields CDR1 KGHDR and CDR2 SFDVKD. The chain's CDR3 is CATSDLGHLGGELFF. CDR3 DNA: TGTGCCACCAGTGATTTGGGGCATCTTGGCGGGGAGCTGTTTTTT.

This clonotype was detected ten times or more. The chain couples TRBV20-1 to TRBJ1-2, with D unclear. Germline CDR1 and CDR2: DFQATT and SNEGSKA (reference sequence). This CDR3 has 13 residues. V dropped 5 bases and J dropped 3 bases, with 13 bases sitting between them. The CDR3 spells CSAPLTDYYGYTF. The DNA for the CDR3 is TGCAGTGCTCCCCTCACAGACTACTATGGCTACACCTTC.

This chain uses TRBV25-1 with TRBJ1-2; TRBD1 aligns across 7 bases. The CDR3 is 15 amino acids. The V gene's germline CDR1 is MGHDK and CDR2 SYGVNS. V lost 3 bases, J lost 4 bases, and 8 bases stayed unmatched. The CDR3 loop is CASSDPGQLFYGYTF. The CDR3 DNA reads as TGTGCCAGCAGTGATCCGGGACAGTTATTCTATGGCTACACCTTC.

At least ten counts were recorded for this clonotype. The rearrangement links TRBV7-2 to TRBJ1-2, with D possibly TRBD1 on 5 matching bases. The CDR3 runs 13 residues. The germline V and J ends were trimmed by 1 base and 8 bases, with 11 bases remaining between them. Germline assignment: CDR1 SGHTA and CDR2 FQGNSA. In DNA form, the CDR3 reads TGTGCCAGCAGCTTAGAAGGGACGAGAGGCTACACCTTC. This codes for CASSLEGTRGYTF.

This clonotype was detected only a few times. The gene calls are TRBV3-1 and TRBJ1-1; no clear D gene. CDR1 is LGHDT and CDR2 is YNNKEL in the germline V gene (reference sequence). The ends were cut back, 2 bases at V and 8 bases at J, with 12 bases in the middle. There are 13 residues in the CDR3. As DNA, the CDR3 is TGTGCCAGCAGCCAAATCCTTTTCTCCGAAGCTTTCTTT. As protein: CASSQILFSEAFF.

This clonotype has more than one count but fewer than ten. The V call is TRBV12-3 or TRBV12-4, the J call TRBJ1-1, with D unclear. This CDR3 region has 10 residues. Trimming cost V 4 bases and J 8 bases, with 5 bases left between them. This chain's CDR3 is CASSSSEAFF. The CDR3 DNA is TGTGCCAGCAGTTCCTCGGAAGCTTTCTTT.

This clonotype was observed at least ten times. The chain has TRBV6-2 or TRBV6-3 and TRBJ1-5; possibly TRBD1 for D (5 bases). The CDR3 runs 17 residues. Trimming cost V 3 bases and J 2 bases, with 17 bases left between them. Germline assignment: CDR1 MNHEY and CDR2 SVGEGT. The CDR3 sequence: CASSYILIFRGNQPQHF. The CDR3 DNA is TGTGCCAGCAGTTATATCCTTATATTCAGGGGCAATCAGCCCCAGCATTTT.

This clonotype was recorded at least ten times. V gene TRBV6-5 combines with J gene TRBJ1-2; D ambiguous. In germline, CDR1 is MNHEY, CDR2 SVGAGI. The CDR3 contains 14 residues. Trimming took off 4 bases at V and 6 bases at J, with 15 bases between the two ends. The CDR3 here is CASSSSPGRNGYTF. Written as DNA, the CDR3 is TGTGCCAGCAGTTCCTCCCCTGGACGAAATGGCTACACCTTC.

The table lists this clonotype with many counts. The chain has TRBV28 and TRBJ1-5; 8 bases line up with TRBD1. V lost 5 bases to trimming and J lost 7 bases; unmatched junction nucleotides: 10. This CDR3 has 15 amino acids. Germline values: CDR1 MDHEN, CDR2 SYDVKM. The CDR3 reads CASSPDRVRGQPQHF. The CDR3 bases are TGTGCCAGCAGTCCGGACAGGGTGAGGGGACAGCCCCAGCATTTT.

This clonotype has ten or more counts. The chain links TRBV15 to TRBJ2-2; no clear D gene. Germline V CDR1 and CDR2: LNHNV, YYDKDF (reference sequence). CDR3 size: 15 residues. V lost 0 bases and J 4 bases, leaving 9 bases between the germline ends. CDR3 amino acids: CATSREPPSTGELFF. Here the CDR3 DNA reads TGTGCCACCAGCAGAGAACCCCCTAGCACCGGGGAGCTGTTTTTT. The variable domain in full, completed from reference TRBV15 and TRBJ2-2, reads DAMVIQNPRYQVTQFGKPVTLSCSQTLNHNVMYWYQQKSSQAPKLLFHYYDKDFNNEADTPDNFQSRRPNTSFCFLDIRSPGLGDTAMYLCATSREPPSTGELFFGEGSRLTVL.

This clonotype was detected ten times or more. The V call is TRBV20-1, the J call TRBJ1-1; D not certain. The CDR3 is made up of 14 amino acids. V dropped 2 bases and J dropped 0 bases, with 10 bases sitting between them. Germline V gives CDR1 DFQATT, CDR2 SNEGSKA (reference sequence). The DNA of the CDR3 is TGCAGTGCTAGATTTCGTATGGTGAACACTGAAGCTTTCTTT. It codes for CSARFRMVNTEAFF.

This clonotype was found many times. This sequence joins TRBV9 and TRBJ2-6; D may match TRBD1 or TRBD2 (6 bases each). Per the germline V gene, CDR1 is SGDLS and CDR2 is YYNGEE. V was pared by 4 bases and J by 11 bases, with 13 bases between. This CDR3 has 13 residues. The CDR3 bases are TGTGCCAGCAGCTCAACTAGGGGGGACGTCCTGACTTTC. This gives the protein CASSSTRGDVLTF. Full variable domain (outside the CDR3, taken from reference TRBV9 and TRBJ2-6): DSGVTQTPKHLITATGQRVTLRCSPRSGDLSVYWYQQSLDQGLQFLIQYYNGEERAKGNILERFSAQQFPDLHSELNLSSLELGDSALYFCASSSTRGDVLTFGAGSRLTVL.

The V and J genes are TRBV6-5 and TRBJ2-7; no clear D. The V and J ends lost 1 base and 7 bases respectively, with 17 bases between them. Germline assignment: CDR1 MNHEY and CDR2 SVGAGI. CDR3 length: 15 residues. The CDR3 nucleotides are TGTGCCAGCAGTTACTACCCCCCACCTAGGCGAGAGCAGTACTTC. Protein product: CASSYYPPPRREQYF.

This clonotype occurred many times. The chain recombines TRBV30 with TRBJ2-2; 8 positions agree with TRBD1. The CDR3 contains 17 residues. The germline gives CDR1 GTSNPN, CDR2 SVGIG (reference sequence). V gave up 3 bases and J gave up 2 bases; unmatched junction bases: 11. CDR3 in amino acids: CAWRPDRVAVNTGELFF. The CDR3 DNA follows: TGTGCCTGGAGACCGGACAGGGTCGCAGTAAACACCGGGGAGCTGTTTTTT.

This clonotype was seen repeatedly, ten times or more. This chain links TRBV7-2 with TRBJ1-2; weak D call: TRBD1 (5 bases). The CDR3 sequence is 14 residues long. V shed 3 bases and J shed 6 bases, with 14 bases lying between them. Germline V gene data show CDR1 as SGHTA and CDR2 as FQGNSA. The CDR3 bases are TGTGCCAGCAGCTTCGGCAGGGCAGCGAATGGCTACACCTTC. Its protein is CASSFGRAANGYTF.

The chain is built from TRBV19 and TRBJ2-2; no reliable D call. The CDR3 covers 15 residues. V lost 6 bases and J 6 bases, leaving 17 bases between the germline ends. Germline V lookup: CDR1 LNHDA, CDR2 SQIVND (reference sequence). DNA of the CDR3: TGTGCCAGTAGCCCGAGGCAATCTAGTGCCGGGGAGCTGTTTTTT. Translated, it gives CASSPRQSSAGELFF.